This T cell receptor beta chain is drawn from a study of human T cells and chemical hapten exposure. Ten or more counts support this clonotype. The junction had 7 bases not matched to a gene; V was cut back by 5 bases and J by 3 bases. Germline V gene lookup returns CDR1 MNHEY and CDR2 SVGAGI. The CDR3 spans 17 residues. Time point denoted: patch test 2, 6 weeks after DPC sensitization. Treatment indicated: therapeutic diphenylcyclopropenone sensitization with weekly scalp DPC. TCRdb re-derived calls from the RACE reads in MiXCR, one entry per CDR3 protein. The sample shows about 350,000 distinct CDR3 sequences, about 6% of them seen only once.

The TCR originated in a woman aged 18-29 years with alopecia areata. Some clones in this sample may be carry-over from other donors' samples. Sequences were derived from whole blood, sampled in connection with sensitization to the hapten diphenylcyclopropenone (DPC). The V call is TRBV6-5, the J call TRBJ2-1; the match to TRBD2 covers 13 bases. CDR3 region: CASSHQLAGGSYNEQFF. CDR3 DNA sequence: TGTGCCAGCAGTCATCAACTAGCGGGGGGGAGCTACAATGAGCAGTTCTTC.